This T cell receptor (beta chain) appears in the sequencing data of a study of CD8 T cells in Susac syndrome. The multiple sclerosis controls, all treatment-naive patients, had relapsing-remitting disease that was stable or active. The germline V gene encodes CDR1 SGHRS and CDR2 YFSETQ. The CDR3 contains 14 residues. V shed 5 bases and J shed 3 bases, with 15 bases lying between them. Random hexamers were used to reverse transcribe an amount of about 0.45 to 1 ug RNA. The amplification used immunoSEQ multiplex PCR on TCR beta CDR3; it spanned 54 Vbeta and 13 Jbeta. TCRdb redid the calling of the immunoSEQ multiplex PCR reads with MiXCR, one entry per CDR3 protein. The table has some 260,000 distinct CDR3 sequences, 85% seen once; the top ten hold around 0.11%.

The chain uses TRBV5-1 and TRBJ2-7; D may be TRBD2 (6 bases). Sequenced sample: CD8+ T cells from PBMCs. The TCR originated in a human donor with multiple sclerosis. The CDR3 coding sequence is TGCGCCAGCAGAGAGATCGGGGGAGGCTACGAGCAGTACTTC. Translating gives CASREIGGGYEQYF.